Listed here is a single T cell receptor beta chain. These data belong to a study of blood T cell dynamics during melanoma immunotherapy. The repertoire was sequenced with immunoSEQ multiplex PCR; TCRdb's copy has only in-frame clones and lacks some. Of 9,000 to 13,000 clones listed, 84% are singletons. Time point described: pre-treatment baseline. Blood was drawn before treatment and at week 3 after checkpoint blockade. Patients with prior systemic cancer treatment, concomitant immunosuppressants, or other active malignancies were excluded. V lost 4 bases to trimming and J lost 5 bases, with 17 bases between them. This CDR3 has 15 residues. In germline, CDR1 is MNHEY, CDR2 SVGAGI.

The rearrangement uses TRBV6-5 and TRBJ2-5; D uncertain. The receptor comes from a human donor with melanoma. The sample was blood, taken from a patient treated with checkpoint blockade. The CDR3 protein is CASSLTGTFGETQYF. The CDR3 bases are TGTGCCAGCAGTTTAACGGGCACCTTTGGTGAGACCCAGTACTTC.